Each of the 12 T cell receptor beta chains below was sequenced from the same sample in a study of cytomegalovirus exposure and HLA in healthy donors. Use of 60 Vbeta and 13 Jbeta primers characterized the PCR. The method was immunoSEQ multiplex PCR; TCRdb's version includes in-frame clones alone and lacks a portion of them. The sample holds approximately 160,000 clones; 77% are singletons and the top ten take less than 9%. The material sequenced was PBMCs. Source of these receptors: a male donor in good health and CMV-seropositive.

For the CDR3, the DNA is TGTGCCAGCAGCTTAAGGGGCGGGGGGGTGGCTAGCACAGATACGCAGTATTTT. As protein: CASSLRGGGVASTDTQYF. The V gene is TRBV7-3, the J gene TRBJ2-3, with 9 nucleotides matching TRBD2. Germline V CDR1 and CDR2: SGHTA, FQGTGA. J lost 0 bases, V lost 1 base, and 8 bases had no gene match. This CDR3 contains 18 residues.

This clone was found once. V and J are TRBV7-3 and TRBJ2-6; possible D gene TRBD2, 5 bases. Germline V gene lookup returns CDR1 SGHTA and CDR2 FQGTGA. Trimming cost V 5 bases and J 1 base, with 9 bases left between them. This CDR3 spans 15 amino acids. The CDR3 protein is CASSPQRSGANVLTF. The CDR3, as DNA: TGTGCCAGCAGCCCCCAGCGGTCTGGGGCCAACGTCCTGACTTTC.

The chain joins TRBV27 to TRBJ2-2; 8 bases match TRBD1. The CDR3 is 14 amino acids. The germline V gene has CDR1 MNHEY and CDR2 SMNVEV (reference sequence). Trimming removed 7 bases from V and 5 bases from J; junction bases left unmatched: 6. The CDR3 nucleotides read TGTGCCAGCACCCAGGGGGCCAGGACCGGGGAGCTGTTTTTT. It encodes CASTQGARTGELFF.

Regarding this clone: The junction departs from the called germline gene at one end, perhaps through a read error. The chain carries TRBV7-9 and TRBJ1-4; the D is unclear. The CDR3 covers 13 residues. Germline CDR1 reads SEHNR; CDR2 reads FQNEAQ (reference sequence). CDR3 residues: CSSSLGSVEKLFF. CDR3 DNA: TGTTCCAGCAGCTTAGGTTCAGTTGAAAAACTGTTTTTT.

The J gene is TRBJ2-7, the V gene TRBV14; D remains unclear. Trimming cost V 4 bases and J 0 bases, with 16 bases left between them. CDR3 length: 16 residues. The germline gives CDR1 SGHDN, CDR2 FVKESK. CDR3 nucleotides: TGTGCCAGCAGCCCCCAGGCCGGATTGAGCTCCTACGAGCAGTACTTC. It yields the protein CASSPQAGLSSYEQYF.

The chain uses TRBV5-1 and TRBJ1-1, with 7 bases matching TRBD1. V lost 0 bases and J lost 6; bases outside the gene matches: 5. This CDR3 comprises 14 residues. Germline V gene sequence: CDR1 SGHRS, CDR2 YFSETQ. CDR3 residues: CASSLAGRGAEAFF. In DNA form, the CDR3 reads TGCGCCAGCAGCTTGGCGGGCAGGGGGGCTGAAGCTTTCTTT.

The table lists this clone with a count of one. V and J are TRBV7-9 and TRBJ1-1; 9 bases fit TRBD1. The CDR3 runs to 12 residues. V was clipped by 5 bases and J by 7 bases; unmatched bases: 2. CDR1 is SEHNR and CDR2 is FQNEAQ in the germline V gene (reference sequence). The CDR3 DNA is TGTGCCAGCAGCCGGACAGGGGTTGAAGCTTTCTTT. As protein: CASSRTGVEAFF.

V usage is TRBV11-2 and J usage is TRBJ1-2; 10 bases align to TRBD1. Germline V gene data show CDR1 as SGHAT and CDR2 as FQNNGV. V shed 5 bases, J shed 0 bases, and the junction held 9 bases outside the gene matches. This CDR3 has 17 residues. The CDR3, as DNA: TGTGCCAGCAGCGAGGGGACAGGGGTCCCTACTAACTATGGCTACACCTTC. It codes for CASSEGTGVPTNYGYTF.

In this sample, this clone turned up a few times. The chain uses TRBV7-2 and TRBJ1-2; 9 bases align to TRBD1. The CDR3 contains 14 residues. Germline CDR1 SGHTA, CDR2 FQGNSA. V lost 5 bases to trimming and J lost 4 bases; unmatched junction nucleotides: 5. In DNA, the CDR3 is TGTGCCAGCAGCGAAATACAGGGGGCCTATGGCTACACCTTC. Translation: CASSEIQGAYGYTF. The full variable domain, rest sourced from reference TRBV7-2 and TRBJ1-2, is GAGVSQSPSNKVTEKGKDVELRCDPISGHTALYWYRQSLGQGLEFLIYFQGNSAPDKSGLPSDRFSAERTGGSVSTLTIQRTQQEDSAVYLCASSEIQGAYGYTFGSGTRLTVV.

This sequence joins TRBV2 and TRBJ1-5; 7 positions agree with TRBD1. The CDR3 has 14 amino acids. CDR1 SNHLY and CDR2 FYNNEI come from the germline V gene. V lost 5 bases, J lost 4 bases, and 5 bases stayed unmatched. The CDR3 DNA is TGTGCCAGCAGTCGGGACAGCCTAAATCAGCCCCAGCATTTT. Its translation: CASSRDSLNQPQHF.

The genes are TRBV7-9 and TRBJ1-3; 9 positions agree with TRBD1. CDR1 and CDR2 from the germline V gene are SEHNR and FQNEAQ (reference sequence). V trimming: 5 bases; J trimming: 4 bases; junction bases outside the gene matches: 6. This CDR3 has 15 residues. The CDR3 DNA reads as TGTGCCAGCAGCCCTATGGGGACAGGGGGAAACACCATATATTTT. Translating it yields CASSPMGTGGNTIYF.

The CDR3 DNA reads TGTGCCAGCACCGAGTCAGGATCTAACTATGGCTACACCTTC. It translates to CASTESGSNYGYTF. This chain joins TRBV6-1 and TRBJ1-2, with no clear D. The CDR3 sequence is 14 residues long. V was shortened by 7 bases and J by 0 bases, with 12 bases between the two germline ends. Germline lookup yields CDR1 MNHNS and CDR2 SASEGT.